Each of the 25 T cell receptor beta chains below was sequenced from the same sample in a study of identifying expanded T cells in peripheral blood. The method was immunoSEQ multiplex PCR; TCRdb's version includes in-frame clones alone and lacks a portion of them. Here the sample spans about 100,000 clones, around 90% being singletons. The source material was blood. The receptors come from a person between 18 and 69 years old in good health.

This clone was seen only once. The V gene is TRBV13, the J gene TRBJ2-6; TRBD1 or TRBD2 may be the D gene (6 bases each). Looked up from germline, CDR1 is PRHDT and CDR2 is FYEKMQ (reference sequence). V lost 7 bases to trimming and J lost 2 bases, with 18 bases between them. The CDR3 is 17 amino acids. The CDR3 nucleotides read TGTGCCAGCAACGTACGTGGGGGGCAAGCTGGGGCCAACGTCCTGACTTTC. It yields the protein CASNVRGGQAGANVLTF.

The chain carries TRBV5-4 and TRBJ1-4; 7 bases are shared with TRBD1. The CDR3 consists of 18 residues. The germline V gene has CDR1 SGHNT and CDR2 YYREEE (reference sequence). V lost 2 bases and J lost 0; bases outside the gene matches: 10. CDR3 loop: CASSFGQATGSTNEKLFF. In nucleotides, the CDR3 is TGTGCCAGCAGCTTCGGACAGGCCACGGGGTCAACTAATGAAAAACTGTTTTTT.

The J gene is TRBJ2-3, the V gene TRBV13; 7 bases fit TRBD2. The CDR3 runs 18 residues. J was trimmed by 2 bases and V by 2 bases; bases with no gene match: 13. CDR1 and CDR2 (germline): PRHDT, FYEKMQ (reference sequence). CDR3 in amino acids: CASSLRVEFSGDTDTQYF. Written as DNA, the CDR3 is TGTGCCAGCAGCTTACGAGTCGAGTTCAGCGGGGACACAGATACGCAGTATTTT.

The table lists this clone with a few counts. V is TRBV28 and J is TRBJ1-2; D perhaps matches TRBD1 (5 bases). Germline CDR1 MDHEN, CDR2 SYDVKM. V lost 8 bases and J 8 bases, leaving 18 bases between the germline ends. The CDR3 is made up of 13 amino acids. DNA of the CDR3: TGTGCCAGCTGTGGGGACCGGGGGAGGGGCTACACCTTC. It yields the protein CASCGDRGRGYTF.

This rearrangement joins TRBV6-5 to TRBJ2-7; tentative D call: TRBD1 (6 bases). Germline CDR1 reads MNHEY; CDR2 reads SVGAGI. V was cut by 5 bases and J by 3 bases, with 11 bases left in between. The CDR3 covers 13 residues. CDR3 residues: CASSEGQRYEQYF. The CDR3 DNA reads TGTGCCAGCAGTGAAGGACAGCGCTACGAGCAGTACTTC.

This clone showed up just once. This sequence joins TRBV5-6 and TRBJ1-4; 8 positions match TRBD1. Losses at the gene ends were 2 bases for V and 5 bases for J; bases not matched to a gene: 5. The CDR3 sequence is 15 residues long. Germline CDR1 reads SGHDT; CDR2 reads YYEEEE. The DNA for the CDR3 is TGTGCCAGCAGCTTACCGGGACAGGAGAATGAAAAACTGTTTTTT. It is translated as CASSLPGQENEKLFF.

In DNA form, the CDR3 reads TGTGCCAGCAGTGAAGCTGGGACGAGACCCCAGCATTTT. Its protein is CASSEAGTRPQHF. The rearrangement links TRBV2 to TRBJ1-5; D is possibly TRBD1 (5 bases). There are 13 residues in the CDR3. The V end lost 0 bases, the J end lost 10 bases, and 10 bases lay between the germline ends. Germline V gene data show CDR1 as SNHLY and CDR2 as FYNNEI.

V usage is TRBV7-8 and J usage is TRBJ2-7, with 9 bases identical to TRBD1. V gave up 1 base and J gave up 4 bases; unmatched junction bases: 2. Germline CDR1 and CDR2: SGHVS and FQNEAQ. This CDR3 comprises 14 residues. CDR3 region: CASSLGTGVYEQYF. The CDR3, as DNA: TGTGCCAGCAGCTTAGGGACAGGGGTTTACGAGCAGTACTTC.

The rearrangement links TRBV18 to TRBJ2-7; a possible D gene is TRBD2 (5 bases). Germline V CDR1 and CDR2: KGHSH, LQKENI. The length of the CDR3 is 13 residues. V gave up 3 bases and J gave up 5 bases, with 11 bases separating them. This chain's CDR3 is CASSPLPRDEQYF. CDR3 coding DNA: TGTGCCAGCTCACCTCTTCCGAGGGACGAGCAGTACTTC.

V is TRBV28 and J is TRBJ2-5; TRBD2 agrees at 10 bases. The ends lost 6 bases at V and 5 bases at J; junction bases unmatched: 6. The germline CDR1 and CDR2 sequences are MDHEN and SYDVKM. This CDR3 is built from 14 residues. CDR3 protein: CASSFLAGVETQYF. The DNA for the CDR3 is TGTGCCAGCAGCTTCCTAGCGGGGGTGGAGACCCAGTACTTC.

The chain couples TRBV7-7 to TRBJ2-1; the match to TRBD2 covers 7 bases. Unmatched junction bases numbered 5, after V lost 5 bases and J lost 1 base. The germline V gene has CDR1 SSHAT and CDR2 FNYEAQ (reference sequence). This CDR3 is 15 amino acids long. The CDR3 region is CASSRGVASYNEQFF. The CDR3 DNA is TGTGCCAGCAGCCGGGGGGTGGCTTCCTACAATGAGCAGTTCTTC.

This clone has just one count. This chain connects TRBV7-8 to TRBJ2-7; D is possibly TRBD2 (5 bases). Trimming took off 1 base at V and 2 bases at J, with 9 bases between the two ends. Germline V lookup: CDR1 SGHVS, CDR2 FQNEAQ. There are 14 residues in the CDR3. CDR3 sequence (DNA): TGTGCCAGCAGCTTAGGGACTTACGCCTACGAGCAGTACTTC. Amino acid sequence: CASSLGTYAYEQYF. The whole variable domain, remainder taken from reference TRBV7-8 and TRBJ2-7, is GAGVSQSPRYKVAKRGQDVALRCDPISGHVSLFWYQQALGQGPEFLTYFQNEAQLDKSGLPSDRFFAERPEGSVSTLKIQRTQQEDSAVYLCASSLGTYAYEQYFGPGTRLTVT.

This chain joins TRBV7-9 and TRBJ1-3; possible D gene TRBD1, 5 bases. The CDR3 runs 17 residues. Germline CDR1 reads SEHNR; CDR2 reads FQNEAQ (reference sequence). Trimming shortened V by 6 bases and J by 1 base, and 19 bases separated the two germline ends. The CDR3 coding sequence is TGTGCCAGCAGTTCTAGGCTAGGGACCGCTTCTGGAAACACCATATATTTT. It codes for CASSSRLGTASGNTIYF. Filled out from reference TRBV7-9 and TRBJ1-3, the complete variable domain reads DTGVSQNPRHKITKRGQNVTFRCDPISEHNRLYWYRQTLGQGPEFLTYFQNEAQLEKSRLLSDRFSAERPKGSFSTLEIQRTEQGDSAMYLCASSSRLGTASGNTIYFGEGSWLTVV.

This chain connects TRBV4-3 to TRBJ2-7; D is ambiguous. Trimming left V 3 bases short and J 1 base short, with 10 bases between. The length of the CDR3 is 14 residues. CDR1 is LGHNA, CDR2 YSLEER, per germline. The CDR3 coding sequence is TGCGCCAGCAGCCAGGCAGGACCATCCTACGAGCAGTACTTC. Amino acids: CASSQAGPSYEQYF.

The V gene is TRBV16, the J gene TRBJ1-5, with D hard to call. The V gene lost 4 bases and the J gene lost 0 bases, with 7 bases spanning the gap. The CDR3 covers 14 residues. Germline V CDR1 and CDR2: KGHSY, FQNENV. Written as DNA, the CDR3 is TGTGCCAGCAGCCCCAACGATAGCAATCAGCCCCAGCATTTT. Protein: CASSPNDSNQPQHF.

The chain combines TRBV5-8 with TRBJ2-5; 15 bases are shared with TRBD2. Germline CDR1 and CDR2: SGHTS and YDEGEE. This CDR3 has 18 residues. The junction had 8 bases not matched to a gene; V was cut back by 3 bases and J by 2 bases. The CDR3 spells CASSSGLAGGPYQETQYF. CDR3 coding DNA: TGTGCCAGCAGCTCCGGACTAGCGGGGGGGCCATATCAAGAGACCCAGTACTTC.

The chain recombines TRBV7-2 with TRBJ1-2; D gene uncertain. The length of the CDR3 is 12 residues. In germline, CDR1 is SGHTA, CDR2 FQGNSA. The V gene lost 1 base and the J gene lost 5 bases, with 5 bases spanning the gap. The CDR3 nucleotides read TGTGCCAGCAGCTTAGACAGTTATGGCTACACCTTC. Amino acids: CASSLDSYGYTF. The entire variable domain, with the rest obtained from reference TRBV7-2 and TRBJ1-2, is as follows: GAGVSQSPSNKVTEKGKDVELRCDPISGHTALYWYRQSLGQGLEFLIYFQGNSAPDKSGLPSDRFSAERTGGSVSTLTIQRTQQEDSAVYLCASSLDSYGYTFGSGTRLTVV.

This chain connects TRBV6-1 to TRBJ2-3; no reliable D call. This CDR3 region has 13 residues. CDR1 and CDR2 (germline): MNHNS, SASEGT. V was shortened by 7 bases and J by 4 bases, with 12 bases between the two germline ends. DNA of the CDR3: TGTGCCAGCAATAAGGTCGGGTCAGATACGCAGTATTTT. It translates to CASNKVGSDTQYF.

The rearrangement uses TRBV2 and TRBJ2-7, with D tentatively TRBD2 (5 bases). The CDR3 extends over 14 amino acids. Germline-derived CDR1 and CDR2 are SNHLY and FYNNEI. Deletions cut 5 bases from V and 5 bases from J, with 16 bases between. The CDR3 sequence is CASSQWRLGDEQYF. Written as DNA, the CDR3 is TGTGCCAGCAGTCAATGGAGGCTGGGCGACGAGCAGTACTTC.

The chain carries TRBV6-5 and TRBJ2-7; TRBD1 agrees at 7 bases. Trimming cost V 8 bases and J 0 bases; bases outside gene matches: 4. Germline values: CDR1 MNHEY, CDR2 SVGAGI. The CDR3 totals 13 residues. The CDR3, as DNA: TGTGCCAGCTCTCGGACAGGCTCCTACGAGCAGTACTTC. Its protein product is CASSRTGSYEQYF.

The chain combines TRBV30 with TRBJ2-3; 10 positions match TRBD2. Germline V gene sequence: CDR1 GTSNPN, CDR2 SVGIG (reference sequence). Trimming removed 5 bases from V and 4 bases from J; junction bases left unmatched: 9. The CDR3 runs to 15 residues. CDR3 nucleotide sequence: TGTGCCTGGCGCCCGGGACTAGCGAGGGCAGATACGCAGTATTTT. Translating gives CAWRPGLARADTQYF.

The rearrangement joins TRBV10-3 to TRBJ1-2; D ambiguous. Germline lookup yields CDR1 ENHRY and CDR2 SYGVKD. This CDR3 has 13 residues. V lost 4 bases, J lost 1 base, and 7 bases lay in between. The CDR3 spells CAISAGVNYGYTF. CDR3 in DNA: TGTGCCATCAGTGCCGGAGTTAACTATGGCTACACCTTC.

The chain has TRBV6-4 and TRBJ1-3; perhaps TRBD1 as D (6 bases). The V gene lost 5 bases and the J gene lost 0 bases, with 14 bases spanning the gap. CDR1 and CDR2 (germline): MRHNA, SNTAGT. The CDR3 covers 16 residues. The CDR3 loop is CASSFGTQSSGNTIYF. As DNA, the CDR3 is TGTGCCAGCAGTTTCGGGACACAAAGCTCTGGAAACACCATATATTTT.

The chain carries TRBV7-9 and TRBJ1-3; D may be TRBD1 (6 bases). The V end was cut by 5 bases, the J end by 2 bases, with 16 bases between. CDR1 and CDR2 (germline): SEHNR, FQNEAQ (reference sequence). The CDR3 extends over 16 amino acids. The CDR3 region has the DNA TGTGCCAGCAGCCCCGGGGGGGGCGCTACTGGAAACACCATATATTTT. This translates into CASSPGGGATGNTIYF.

The chain combines TRBV18 with TRBJ2-1; D is possibly TRBD2 (6 bases). Germline CDR1 and CDR2: KGHSH and LQKENI. CDR3 length: 15 residues. V lost 4 bases and J lost 6, with 16 bases in between. In DNA form, the CDR3 reads TGTGCCAGCTCACTCAAGGTAGCGGAAGGCAATGAGCAGTTCTTC. Amino acid sequence: CASSLKVAEGNEQFF.